Each of the 15 T cell receptor beta chains below was sequenced from the same sample in a study of shared clonotypes between healthy human individuals. Using immunoSEQ multiplex PCR, the repertoire was profiled, and TCRdb retains in-frame clones only, with some absent. This table holds some 700,000 clones, 90% found once. Input material: memory CD8+ T cells from PBMCs. Subset meaning: CD45RO+ cells pooled with CCR7-negative TemRA cells. The receptors originated from a young man in good health. Some clones in this sample may be carry-over from other donors' samples.

The chain uses TRBV4-3 and TRBJ2-7, with 10 bases fitting TRBD2. Trimming at V came to 0 bases and at J to 6 bases, leaving 8 bases not matched to a gene. The CDR3 runs 16 residues. The germline CDR1 and CDR2 sequences are LGHNA and YSLEER. CDR3 in amino acids: CASSQDASGRITEQYF. The CDR3 DNA reads TGCGCCAGCAGCCAAGACGCTAGCGGGAGAATTACCGAGCAGTACTTC.

J is TRBJ2-7 and V is TRBV19; 10 bases fit TRBD1. V shed 3 bases, J shed 2 bases, and the junction held 4 bases outside the gene matches. The CDR3 loop spans 15 amino acids. CDR1 is LNHDA and CDR2 is SQIVND in the germline V gene (reference sequence). Written as DNA, the CDR3 is TGTGCCAGTAGTATCCCAGGACAGGGGGCCTACGAGCAGTACTTC. Translating it yields CASSIPGQGAYEQYF. Drawing the rest from reference TRBV19 and TRBJ2-7, the complete variable domain is DGGITQSPKYLFRKEGQNVTLSCEQNLNHDAMYWYRQDPGQGLRLIYYSQIVNDFQKGDIAEGYSVSREKKESFPLTVTSAQKNPTAFYLCASSIPGQGAYEQYFGPGTRLTVT.

This clone has only a few counts. This chain uses TRBV2 with TRBJ1-1; D is perhaps TRBD1 (5 bases). Germline V CDR1 and CDR2: SNHLY, FYNNEI. Deletions cut 7 bases from V and 3 bases from J, with 12 bases between. The CDR3 runs 13 residues. The CDR3 spells CASIGGLDTEAFF. The CDR3 nucleotides read TGTGCCAGCATTGGGGGTTTGGACACTGAAGCTTTCTTT.

This rearrangement joins TRBV27 to TRBJ1-1; 7 bases are a match to TRBD1. Germline values: CDR1 MNHEY, CDR2 SMNVEV (reference sequence). Unmatched junction bases numbered 9, after V lost 6 bases and J lost 11 bases. This CDR3 is built from 12 residues. The CDR3 DNA reads TGTGCCAGCAGGTCCGAGACAGGGACCGCTTTCTTT. Encoded protein: CASRSETGTAFF.

Regarding this clone: The junction departs from germline at one end; a sequencing error may be responsible. J is TRBJ2-1 and V is TRBV29-1; D remains ambiguous. CDR3 size: 11 residues. Germline V gene data show CDR1 as SQVTM and CDR2 as ANQGSEA. In DNA, the CDR3 is TGCAGCGCCCCCTTCGAAGGCAGGTCCCTCTTC. Amino acid sequence: CSAPFEGRSLF.

The CDR3 sequence: CASSVAQRFSYNEQFF. Written as DNA, the CDR3 is TGTGCCAGCAGCGTAGCCCAGCGCTTCTCCTACAATGAGCAGTTCTTC. The rearrangement links TRBV9 to TRBJ2-1; D gene ambiguous. CDR1 and CDR2 (germline): SGDLS, YYNGEE. This CDR3 contains 16 residues. V was pared by 0 bases and J by 0 bases, with 10 bases between.

The V call is TRBV19, the J call TRBJ1-1; perhaps TRBD1 as D (5 bases). The CDR3 runs to 15 residues. The germline V and J ends were trimmed by 10 bases and 2 bases, with 20 bases remaining between them. Germline loops: CDR1 LNHDA, CDR2 SQIVND (reference sequence). CDR3 coding DNA: TGTGCCACAATACCGAACTCGGGGGTCAACACTGAAGCTTTCTTT. Translated, it gives CATIPNSGVNTEAFF.

The chain joins TRBV5-1 to TRBJ2-5; 8 bases fit TRBD1. The CDR3 loop spans 14 amino acids. V dropped 4 bases and J dropped 5; count of bases not matched to a gene: 7. The germline CDR1 and CDR2 sequences are SGHRS and YFSETQ. CDR3 residues: CASSDDRGGETQYF. CDR3 sequence (DNA): TGCGCCAGCAGCGACGACAGGGGTGGGGAGACCCAGTACTTC.

The chain combines TRBV7-8 with TRBJ2-7; D gene unclear. The germline CDR1 and CDR2 sequences are SGHVS and FQNEAQ. This CDR3 contains 14 residues. V was clipped by 6 bases and J by 2 bases, with 14 bases between them. CDR3 sequence (DNA): TGTGCCAGCAGACCCCGGGCCTTAACCTACGAGCAGTACTTC. It yields the protein CASRPRALTYEQYF. Looking up the rest from reference TRBV7-8 and TRBJ2-7 gives the full variable domain: GAGVSQSPRYKVAKRGQDVALRCDPISGHVSLFWYQQALGQGPEFLTYFQNEAQLDKSGLPSDRFFAERPEGSVSTLKIQRTQQEDSAVYLCASRPRALTYEQYFGPGTRLTVT.

The chain recombines TRBV27 with TRBJ2-7, with 13 positions matching TRBD2. V gave up 6 bases and J gave up 6 bases; unmatched junction bases: 14. This CDR3 spans 17 amino acids. Germline CDR1 reads MNHEY; CDR2 reads SMNVEV (reference sequence). The CDR3 nucleotides are TGTGCCAGCAGCTCTGGACTAGCGGGAGCGTACGGGGGCGAGCAGTACTTC. The encoded protein is CASSSGLAGAYGGEQYF.

The chain links TRBV5-6 to TRBJ2-3; 8 bases match TRBD2. CDR1 is SGHDT and CDR2 is YYEEEE in the germline V gene. The junction had 15 bases not matched to a gene; V was cut back by 3 bases and J by 3 bases. This CDR3 comprises 18 residues. The CDR3 spells CASSSHRGSGMETDTQYF. In DNA, the CDR3 is TGTGCCAGCAGCTCCCATCGTGGTAGCGGGATGGAAACAGATACGCAGTATTTT.

The J gene is TRBJ1-2, the V gene TRBV5-1, with D uncertain. The CDR3 sequence is 12 residues long. The germline CDR1 and CDR2 sequences are SGHRS and YFSETQ. Trimming shortened V by 0 bases and J by 10 bases, and 10 bases separated the two germline ends. CDR3 sequence (DNA): TGCGCCAGCAGCTTGGAGGGCAGGCCCTACACCTTC. Its protein is CASSLEGRPYTF. Supplemented by reference TRBV5-1 and TRBJ1-2, the full variable domain reads KAGVTQTPRYLIKTRGQQVTLSCSPISGHRSVSWYQQTPGQGLQFLFEYFSETQRNKGNFPGRFSGRQFSNSRSEMNVSTLELGDSALYLCASSLEGRPYTFGSGTRLTVV.

This clone was found a few times. The chain uses TRBV7-8 and TRBJ1-5; perhaps TRBD1 as D (6 bases). The CDR3 runs to 16 residues. V was pared by 5 bases and J by 10 bases, with 24 bases between. Germline V gives CDR1 SGHVS, CDR2 FQNEAQ. The CDR3 sequence: CASSVKGPTGLRPQHF. CDR3 DNA: TGTGCCAGCAGCGTCAAGGGACCGACAGGCCTCCGCCCCCAGCATTTT.

This clone occurred a few times. The genes are TRBV6-5 and TRBJ2-7; TRBD1 aligns across 7 bases. The CDR3 contains 15 residues. From germline, CDR1 is MNHEY and CDR2 SVGAGI. Germline trimming cut 2 bases from V and 3 bases from J; bases unmatched to any gene: 7. The CDR3 region is CASSYLGTESYEQYF. The DNA for the CDR3 is TGTGCCAGCAGTTACCTCGGGACAGAGAGCTACGAGCAGTACTTC.

The V gene is TRBV10-1, the J gene TRBJ2-3, with D tentatively TRBD2 (6 bases). The CDR3 length is 14 residues. The germline CDR1 and CDR2 sequences are WNHNN and SYGVQD (reference sequence). Deletions cut 3 bases from V and 4 bases from J, with 11 bases between. The CDR3 DNA is TGCGCCAGCAGTGACCAGGGAGGTCCAGATACGCAGTATTTT. It yields the protein CASSDQGGPDTQYF.